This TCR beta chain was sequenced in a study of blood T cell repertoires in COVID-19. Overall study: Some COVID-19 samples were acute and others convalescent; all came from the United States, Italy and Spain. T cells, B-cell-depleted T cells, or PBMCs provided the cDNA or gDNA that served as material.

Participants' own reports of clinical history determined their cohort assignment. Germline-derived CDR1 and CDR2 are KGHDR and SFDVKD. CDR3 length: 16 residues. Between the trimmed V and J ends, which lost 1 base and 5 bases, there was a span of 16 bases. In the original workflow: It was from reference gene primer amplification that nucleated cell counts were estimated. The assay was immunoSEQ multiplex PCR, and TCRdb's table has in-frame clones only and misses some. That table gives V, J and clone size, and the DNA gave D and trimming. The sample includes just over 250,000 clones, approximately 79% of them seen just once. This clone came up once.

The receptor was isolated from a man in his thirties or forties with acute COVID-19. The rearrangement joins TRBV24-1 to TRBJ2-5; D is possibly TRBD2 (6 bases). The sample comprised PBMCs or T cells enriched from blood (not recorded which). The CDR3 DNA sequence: TGTGCCACCAGTGATTTCGGGGGACCGAGCTTTGAGACCCAGTACTTC. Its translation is CATSDFGGPSFETQYF.